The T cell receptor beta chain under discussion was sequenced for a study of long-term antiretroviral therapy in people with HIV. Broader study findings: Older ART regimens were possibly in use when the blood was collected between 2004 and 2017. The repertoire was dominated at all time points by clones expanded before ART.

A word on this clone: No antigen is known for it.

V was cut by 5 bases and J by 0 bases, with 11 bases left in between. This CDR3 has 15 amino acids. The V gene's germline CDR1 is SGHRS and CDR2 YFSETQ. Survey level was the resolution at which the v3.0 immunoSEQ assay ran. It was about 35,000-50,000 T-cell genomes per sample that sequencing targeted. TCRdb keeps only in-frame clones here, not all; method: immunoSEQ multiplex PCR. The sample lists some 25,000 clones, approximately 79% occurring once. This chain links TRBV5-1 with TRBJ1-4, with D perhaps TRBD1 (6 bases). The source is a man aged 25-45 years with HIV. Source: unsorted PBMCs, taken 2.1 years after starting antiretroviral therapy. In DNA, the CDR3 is TGCGCCAGCAGGCTGCAGGGGTCAACTAATGAAAAACTGTTTTTT. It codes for CASRLQGSTNEKLFF.